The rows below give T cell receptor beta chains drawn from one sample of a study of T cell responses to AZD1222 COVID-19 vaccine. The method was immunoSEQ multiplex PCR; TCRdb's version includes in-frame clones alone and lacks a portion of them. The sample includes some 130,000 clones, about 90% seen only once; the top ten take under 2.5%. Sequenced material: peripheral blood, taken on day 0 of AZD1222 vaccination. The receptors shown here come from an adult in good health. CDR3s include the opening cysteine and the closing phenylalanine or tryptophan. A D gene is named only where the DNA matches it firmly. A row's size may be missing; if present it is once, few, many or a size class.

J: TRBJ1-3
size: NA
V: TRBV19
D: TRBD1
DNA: TGTGCCAGCACAGGGGGCGCAGGAAACACCATATATTTT
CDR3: CASTGGAGNTIYF

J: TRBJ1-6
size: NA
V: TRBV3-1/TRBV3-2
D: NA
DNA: TGTGCCAGCAGCCAAGGTCGGGGTTCACCCCTCCACTTT
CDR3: CASSQGRGSPLHF

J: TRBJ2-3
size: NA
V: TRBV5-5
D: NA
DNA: TGTGCCAGCAGCCCGGGGGGACAGATCACAGATACGCAGTATTTT
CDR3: CASSPGGQITDTQYF

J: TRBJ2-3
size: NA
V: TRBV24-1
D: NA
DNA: TGTGCCACCAGTGACCCTAGCGGCACAGATACGCAGTATTTT
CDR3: CATSDPSGTDTQYF

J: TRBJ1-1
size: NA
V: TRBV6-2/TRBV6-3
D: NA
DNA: TGTGCCAGCAGTTCCCCAGCAGGGATGAACACTGAAGCTTTCTTT
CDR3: CASSSPAGMNTEAFF

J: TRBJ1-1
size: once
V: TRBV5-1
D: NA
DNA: TGCGCCAGCAGCTTCGGCAGGGTGGAAGGCACTGAAGCTTTCTTT
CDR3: CASSFGRVEGTEAFF

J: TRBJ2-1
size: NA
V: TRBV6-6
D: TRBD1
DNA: TGTGCCAGCAGTCGATTGAGAGGACAGGGGGCCTACAATGAGCAGTTCTTC
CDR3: CASSRLRGQGAYNEQFF

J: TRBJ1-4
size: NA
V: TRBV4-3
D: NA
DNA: TGCGCCAGCAGCCAAGAAGGTCGTCAGGGGTGGGAAAAACTGTTTTTT
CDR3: CASSQEGRQGWEKLFF

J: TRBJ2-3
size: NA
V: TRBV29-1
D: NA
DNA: TGCAGCGTTGGTGCTAGAGATACGCAGTATTTT
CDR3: CSVGARDTQYF

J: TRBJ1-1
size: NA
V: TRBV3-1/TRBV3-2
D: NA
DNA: TGTGCCAGCAGCCATCAAAGTTCGGATGCTTTCTTT
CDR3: CASSHQSSDAFF

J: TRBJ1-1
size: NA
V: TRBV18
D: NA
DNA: TGTGCCAGCTCACCACCGAGGGCCATGAACACTGAAGCTTTCTTT
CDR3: CASSPPRAMNTEAFF

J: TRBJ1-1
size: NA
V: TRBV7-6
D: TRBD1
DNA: TGTGCCAGCAGCTTAGCGGGACAGGGGGCGCCGGACACTGAAGCTTTCTTT
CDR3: CASSLAGQGAPDTEAFF

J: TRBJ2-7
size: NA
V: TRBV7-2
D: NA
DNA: TGTGCCAGCAGCTTCACAGGGAGATCCTACGAGCAGTACTTC
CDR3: CASSFTGRSYEQYF

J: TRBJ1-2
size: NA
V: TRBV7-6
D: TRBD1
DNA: TGTGCCAGCAGCTTAGGGGACAGCGGGTACTATGGCTACACCTTC
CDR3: CASSLGDSGYYGYTF

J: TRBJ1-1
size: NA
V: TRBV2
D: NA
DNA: TGTGCCAGCAGCGATACAAGGTTGACCCCCGAAGCTTTCTTT
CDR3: CASSDTRLTPEAFF

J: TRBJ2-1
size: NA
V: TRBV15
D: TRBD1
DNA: TGTGCCACCAGCAGAGGCGGGACAGGGGGCAATGAGCAGTTCTTC
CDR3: CATSRGGTGGNEQFF

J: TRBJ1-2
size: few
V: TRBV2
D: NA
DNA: TGTGCCAGCAGTGAAACCCCGGATCCCATCTATGGCTACACCTTC
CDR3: CASSETPDPIYGYTF

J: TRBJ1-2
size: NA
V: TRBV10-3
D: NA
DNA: TGTGCCATCAGTGAGTCGACGAGCTATGGCTACACCTTC
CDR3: CAISESTSYGYTF

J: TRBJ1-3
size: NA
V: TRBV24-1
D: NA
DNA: TGTGCCACCAGTGATGAGGGAAGCGGTGGAAACACCATATATTTT
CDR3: CATSDEGSGGNTIYF

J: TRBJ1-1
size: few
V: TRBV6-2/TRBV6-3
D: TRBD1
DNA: TGTGCCAGCAGTTACGGTTCGACAGGGAGGGCTGAAGCTTTCTTT
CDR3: CASSYGSTGRAEAFF

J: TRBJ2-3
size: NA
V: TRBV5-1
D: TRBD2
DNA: TGCGCCAGCAGCTCTAGCGGGGTAGATACGCAGTATTTT
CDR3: CASSSSGVDTQYF

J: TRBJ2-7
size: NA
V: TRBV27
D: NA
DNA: TGTGCCAGCAGTCCCTCGGGGTCCTACGAGCAGTACTTC
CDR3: CASSPSGSYEQYF

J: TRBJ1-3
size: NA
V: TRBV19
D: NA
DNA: TGTGCCAGAATCCCGGCCGGGGGAAACACCATATATTTT
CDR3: CARIPAGGNTIYF

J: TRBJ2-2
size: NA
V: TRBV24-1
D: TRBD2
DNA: TGTGCCACCAGTGATTTCCGGGGGAGGGCCGGGGAGCTGTTTTTT
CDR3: CATSDFRGRAGELFF

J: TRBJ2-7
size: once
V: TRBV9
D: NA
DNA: TGTGCCAGCAGCCCCAGAATCGCCCACGAGCAGTACTTC
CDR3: CASSPRIAHEQYF

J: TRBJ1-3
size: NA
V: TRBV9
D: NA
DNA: TGTGCCAGCAGCGCCCGAAGGACAGCTGGAAACACCATATATTTT
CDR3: CASSARRTAGNTIYF

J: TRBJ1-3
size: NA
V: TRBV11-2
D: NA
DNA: TGTGCCAGCAGCGGACCCGGACGCCTCTCTGGAAACACCATATATTTT
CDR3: CASSGPGRLSGNTIYF

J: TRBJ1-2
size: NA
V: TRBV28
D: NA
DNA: TGTGCCAGCAGTCCCCCCGTTAACTATGGCTACACCTTC
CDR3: CASSPPVNYGYTF

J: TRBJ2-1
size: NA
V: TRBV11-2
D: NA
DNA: TGTGCCAGCAGCCGATGGGGTAATGAGCAGTTCTTC
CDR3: CASSRWGNEQFF

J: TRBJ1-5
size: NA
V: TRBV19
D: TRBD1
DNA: TGTGCCAGTAGTCCCCGGGACAGGGGGCTTCAGCCCCAGCATTTT
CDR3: CASSPRDRGLQPQHF